Each of the 14 T cell receptor beta chains below was sequenced from the same sample in a study of cytomegalovirus exposure and HLA in healthy donors. Use of 60 Vbeta and 13 Jbeta primers characterized the PCR. Clones were read by immunoSEQ multiplex PCR, and TCRdb kept only the in-frame ones, dropping some. The sample carries 130,000 or so clones, roughly 80% recorded once. The sequencing input was PBMCs. These receptors came from a female donor in good health and CMV-seronegative.

This clone was picked up one time. This chain connects TRBV30 to TRBJ2-7, with 7 bases lining up with TRBD1. CDR1 and CDR2 (germline): GTSNPN, SVGIG (reference sequence). V shed 5 bases, J shed 4 bases, and the junction held 5 bases outside the gene matches. This CDR3 region has 12 residues. This chain's CDR3 is CAWDRDGYEQYF. Written as DNA, the CDR3 is TGTGCCTGGGACAGGGATGGGTACGAGCAGTACTTC. Complete variable domain (other parts from reference TRBV30 and TRBJ2-7): SQTIHQWPATLVQPVGSPLSLECTVEGTSNPNLYWYRQAAGRGLQLLFYSVGIGQISSEVPQNLSASRPQDRQFILSSKKLLLSDSGFYLCAWDRDGYEQYFGPGTRLTVT.

The chain employs TRBV7-2 and TRBJ2-7; 9 nucleotides line up with TRBD2. The CDR3 spans 15 residues. The V segment lost 5 bases and the J segment 6 bases; nucleotides outside the gene matches: 11. Germline values: CDR1 SGHTA, CDR2 FQGNSA. DNA for the CDR3: TGTGCCAGCAGCCCGAACGGACTAGCGCGTCTCGAGCAGTACTTC. Residues: CASSPNGLARLEQYF.

The chain is built from TRBV28 and TRBJ2-6; D is ambiguous. V shed 7 bases and J shed 2 bases, with 21 bases lying between them. The CDR3 is 18 amino acids. CDR1 is MDHEN and CDR2 is SYDVKM in the germline V gene. The DNA for the CDR3 is TGTGCCAGCACCTCCAATCGGTCCCCAATCCCTGGGGCCAACGTCCTGACTTTC. This encodes CASTSNRSPIPGANVLTF.

This clone was detected only a few times. The chain has TRBV7-9 and TRBJ2-7, with TRBD2 matching over 9 bases. The CDR3 extends over 15 amino acids. Per the germline V gene, CDR1 is SEHNR and CDR2 is FQNEAQ (reference sequence). The trim removed 2 bases at V and 0 bases at J, leaving 2 bases unmatched. The CDR3 bases are TGTGCCAGCAGCTTAACGACTAGCGGCTCCTACGAGCAGTACTTC. Its protein is CASSLTTSGSYEQYF. The entire variable domain, with the rest obtained from reference TRBV7-9 and TRBJ2-7, is as follows: DTGVSQNPRHKITKRGQNVTFRCDPISEHNRLYWYRQTLGQGPEFLTYFQNEAQLEKSRLLSDRFSAERPKGSFSTLEIQRTEQGDSAMYLCASSLTTSGSYEQYFGPGTRLTVT.

The gene calls are TRBV6-1 and TRBJ1-1; D gene ambiguous. Germline CDR1 and CDR2: MNHNS and SASEGT. The CDR3 contains 13 residues. V lost 6 bases, J lost 8 bases, and 16 bases lay in between. DNA of the CDR3: TGTGCCAGCAGGACGAGTGGACGGGAAGAAGCTTTCTTT. The encoded protein is CASRTSGREEAFF.

This sequence joins TRBV7-2 and TRBJ2-1, with TRBD1 identical over 7 bases. The length of the CDR3 is 16 residues. Per the germline V gene, CDR1 is SGHTA and CDR2 is FQGNSA. Trimming at V came to 7 bases and at J to 0 bases, leaving 9 bases not matched to a gene. Here the CDR3 reads CASTTPPGGSYNEQFF. Here the CDR3 DNA reads TGTGCCAGCACCACACCACCAGGGGGCTCCTACAATGAGCAGTTCTTC.

V is TRBV6-6 and J is TRBJ2-1; 12 bases map to TRBD2. Germline lookup yields CDR1 MNHNY and CDR2 SVGAGI (reference sequence). J gave up 8 bases and V 7 bases, and 9 bases lay outside the gene matches. There are 15 residues in the CDR3. The CDR3 region is CASTLPLAGGDEQFF. The CDR3 nucleotides are TGTGCCAGCACCCTCCCGCTAGCGGGAGGGGATGAGCAGTTCTTC.

This chain's CDR3 is CASSLGPDSPLHF. The CDR3 DNA reads as TGTGCCAGCAGCTTAGGTCCGGATTCACCCCTCCACTTT. This chain links TRBV7-9 with TRBJ1-6; D uncertain. Germline assignment: CDR1 SEHNR and CDR2 FQNEAQ (reference sequence). With 1 base removed from V and 8 bases from J, the gap between germline ends came to 6 bases. This CDR3 contains 13 residues.

This chain joins TRBV29-1 and TRBJ2-1; D uncertain. Per the germline V gene, CDR1 is SQVTM and CDR2 is ANQGSEA. CDR3 length: 17 amino acids. V lost 1 base and J lost 4, with 20 bases in between. CDR3 bases: TGCAGCGTTGAAGGCAACGTGGGCAGGAAGAGTTACAATGAGCAGTTCTTC. Protein sequence: CSVEGNVGRKSYNEQFF.

V usage is TRBV27 and J usage is TRBJ2-1; tentative D call: TRBD2 (5 bases). Germline-derived CDR1 and CDR2 are MNHEY and SMNVEV (reference sequence). There are 17 residues in the CDR3. V lost 6 bases, J lost 3 bases, and 21 bases lay in between. The CDR3 DNA is TGTGCCAGCAGACCTCCGAGTGGGAGTCCATTCTACAATGAGCAGTTCTTC. The encoded protein is CASRPPSGSPFYNEQFF.

The chain uses TRBV5-1 and TRBJ2-7; the match to TRBD1 covers 7 bases. V lost 4 bases and J lost 2; bases outside the gene matches: 6. Germline V CDR1 and CDR2: SGHRS, YFSETQ. This CDR3 spans 14 amino acids. CDR3 bases: TGCGCCAGCAGCGTTAGAGACAGGGCCTACGAGCAGTACTTC. This gives the protein CASSVRDRAYEQYF.

The chain joins TRBV5-1 to TRBJ2-3; weak D call: TRBD1 (7 bases). The ends were cut back, 3 bases at V and 5 bases at J, with 10 bases in the middle. Germline CDR1 and CDR2: SGHRS and YFSETQ. The CDR3 has 13 residues. In DNA form, the CDR3 reads TGCGCCAGCAGCTACCAGGGGGGAGATACGCAGTATTTT. Its translation is CASSYQGGDTQYF. The complete variable domain, with remaining parts taken from reference TRBV5-1 and TRBJ2-3, reads KAGVTQTPRYLIKTRGQQVTLSCSPISGHRSVSWYQQTPGQGLQFLFEYFSETQRNKGNFPGRFSGRQFSNSRSEMNVSTLELGDSALYLCASSYQGGDTQYFGPGTRLTVL.

This clone has only one observation. This chain uses TRBV27 with TRBJ1-6; TRBD1 matches 12 bases. CDR1 and CDR2 from the germline V gene are MNHEY and SMNVEV (reference sequence). The trim removed 2 bases at V and 3 bases at J, leaving 14 bases unmatched. This CDR3 has 21 residues. CDR3 in DNA: TGTGCCAGCAGTTTAAAGTTGCGGGACAGGGGGCTTCTTTTCTATAATTCACCCCTCCACTTT. Translation: CASSLKLRDRGLLFYNSPLHF.

This sequence joins TRBV7-7 and TRBJ2-2, with a tentative D call TRBD2 (6 bases). V gave up 6 bases and J gave up 5 bases, with 16 bases separating them. The CDR3 extends over 15 amino acids. Germline V gene lookup returns CDR1 SSHAT and CDR2 FNYEAQ (reference sequence). CDR3 loop: CASSSAGGRTGELFF. CDR3 in DNA: TGTGCCAGCAGTTCAGCCGGGGGAAGGACCGGGGAGCTGTTTTTT.